One and the same sample provided the 27 T cell receptor beta chains below, sequenced in a study of cytomegalovirus exposure and HLA in healthy donors. Vbeta (60) and Jbeta (13) primers were used in the PCR. Only in-frame clones appear in the TCRdb table, and some are missing; sequencing was by immunoSEQ multiplex PCR. The data hold 200,000 to 250,000 clones, with around 73% observed a single time. The sample taken for sequencing was PBMCs. Every receptor here comes from a young woman in good health and CMV-seronegative.

The chain uses TRBV27 and TRBJ2-1; the match to TRBD1 covers 8 bases. The V and J ends lost 4 bases and 7 bases, in that order; junction bases with no gene match: 9. The CDR3 runs to 15 residues. The germline V gene has CDR1 MNHEY and CDR2 SMNVEV (reference sequence). CDR3 protein: CASSSHRTGYNEQFF. The CDR3 coding sequence is TGTGCCAGCAGTTCCCATCGGACAGGGTATAATGAGCAGTTCTTC.

This clone was counted between two and nine times. V is TRBV11-2 and J is TRBJ2-3; D might be TRBD2 (6 bases). Germline-derived CDR1 and CDR2 are SGHAT and FQNNGV. The ends were cut back, 2 bases at V and 4 bases at J, with 16 bases in the middle. The CDR3 spans 16 residues. For the CDR3, the DNA is TGTGCCAGCAGCTTATCTCCGCTAGCGATGGCAGATACGCAGTATTTT. Residues: CASSLSPLAMADTQYF. Supplemented by reference TRBV11-2 and TRBJ2-3, the full variable domain reads EAGVAQSPRYKIIEKRQSVAFWCNPISGHATLYWYQQILGQGPKLLIQFQNNGVVDDSQLPKDRFSAERLKGVDSTLKIQPAKLEDSAVYLCASSLSPLAMADTQYFGPGTRLTVL.

The chain joins TRBV5-6 to TRBJ1-2, with D unclear. CDR1 is SGHDT and CDR2 is YYEEEE in the germline V gene. The CDR3 loop spans 13 amino acids. V dropped 1 base and J dropped 4 bases, with 8 bases sitting between them. CDR3 nucleotides: TGTGCCAGCAGCTTGTTAGAGTTCTATGGCTACACCTTC. Protein product: CASSLLEFYGYTF.

The V gene is TRBV4-1, the J gene TRBJ2-7; unclear D gene. Germline loops: CDR1 MGHRA, CDR2 YSYEKL. The CDR3 extends over 15 amino acids. Trimming took 1 base from V and 0 from J, leaving 10 bases between them. This CDR3 is CASSQVLVSSYEQYF. In DNA form, the CDR3 reads TGCGCCAGCAGCCAAGTCCTCGTGAGCTCCTACGAGCAGTACTTC.

The chain joins TRBV11-2 to TRBJ2-2; D is ambiguous. The CDR3 is 14 amino acids. The ends were cut back, 6 bases at V and 5 bases at J, with 13 bases in the middle. Germline-derived CDR1 and CDR2 are SGHAT and FQNNGV. CDR3 DNA sequence: TGTGCCAGCAGTCTAGTCGGCGGAACCGGGGAGCTGTTTTTT. The encoded protein is CASSLVGGTGELFF.

The chain is built from TRBV5-5 and TRBJ2-7, with a tentative D call TRBD1 (5 bases). V dropped 2 bases and J dropped 1 base, with 7 bases sitting between them. The CDR3 is made up of 13 amino acids. The germline V gene has CDR1 SGHKS and CDR2 YYEKEE (reference sequence). This CDR3 is CASSLAGSYEQYF. The DNA of the CDR3 is TGTGCCAGCAGCTTAGCAGGGTCCTACGAGCAGTACTTC.

This chain joins TRBV13 and TRBJ1-2; possible D gene TRBD1, 6 bases. Trimming stripped 5 bases from V and 8 bases from J, with 12 bases between. Per the germline V gene, CDR1 is PRHDT and CDR2 is FYEKMQ (reference sequence). This CDR3 spans 12 amino acids. For the CDR3, the DNA is TGTGCCAGCAGCACCCAAACAGGGGGCTACACCTTC. This sequence encodes CASSTQTGGYTF.

The chain links TRBV9 to TRBJ1-4; no clear D. Trimming cost V 0 bases and J 5 bases, with 8 bases left between them. Per germline, CDR1 SGDLS and CDR2 YYNGEE. The length of the CDR3 is 14 residues. The CDR3 is CASSVGHKNEKLFF. The DNA of the CDR3 is TGTGCCAGCAGCGTAGGCCACAAGAATGAAAAACTGTTTTTT.

This rearrangement joins TRBV27 to TRBJ2-1; D is uncertain. Germline assignment: CDR1 MNHEY and CDR2 SMNVEV (reference sequence). The CDR3 consists of 14 residues. Trimming took off 3 bases at V and 0 bases at J, with 6 bases between the two ends. The CDR3 reads CASSFIVSYNEQFF. The CDR3 region has the DNA TGTGCCAGCAGTTTTATAGTCTCCTACAATGAGCAGTTCTTC.

This clone was seen once. The gene calls are TRBV18 and TRBJ2-2; TRBD1 matches 9 bases. This CDR3 region has 14 residues. The germline V gene has CDR1 KGHSH and CDR2 LQKENI. The junction had 4 bases not matched to a gene; V was cut back by 4 bases and J by 7 bases. The chain's CDR3 is CASSQGQGRGELFF. In DNA, the CDR3 is TGTGCCAGCTCACAGGGACAGGGCCGCGGGGAGCTGTTTTTT.

The V and J genes are TRBV5-5 and TRBJ2-1, with D perhaps TRBD2 (5 bases). The CDR3 sequence is 16 residues long. The ends were cut back, 1 base at V and 4 bases at J, with 15 bases in the middle. From germline, CDR1 is SGHKS and CDR2 YYEKEE (reference sequence). This CDR3 reads CASSLLFVASYNEQFF. The CDR3 bases are TGTGCCAGCAGCTTGTTATTTGTAGCGTCTTACAATGAGCAGTTCTTC.

This clone showed up just a few times. CDR3 bases: TGTGCCAGCGCCGTCGAACCCGGAGGAGACACTGAAGCTTTCTTT. Encoded protein: CASAVEPGGDTEAFF. V is TRBV6-1 and J is TRBJ1-1; no reliable D call. This CDR3 comprises 15 residues. With 8 bases removed from V and 3 bases from J, the gap between germline ends came to 19 bases. From germline, CDR1 is MNHNS and CDR2 SASEGT.

As DNA, the CDR3 is TGTGCCATCACTAGTGCTAGCGGTAGCTCCTACAATGAGCAGTTCTTC. This translates into CAITSASGSSYNEQFF. The chain recombines TRBV10-3 with TRBJ2-1; 7 nucleotides agree with TRBD2. The CDR3 has 16 residues. Germline CDR1 is ENHRY and CDR2 is SYGVKD. J was trimmed by 0 bases and V by 7 bases; bases with no gene match: 9.

The chain links TRBV27 to TRBJ2-5, with D possibly being TRBD1 (6 bases). This CDR3 spans 14 amino acids. The germline V and J ends were trimmed by 5 bases and 2 bases, with 12 bases remaining between them. Looked up from germline, CDR1 is MNHEY and CDR2 is SMNVEV (reference sequence). CDR3 amino acids: CASSPRQEQETQYF. CDR3 in DNA: TGTGCCAGCAGTCCAAGACAGGAGCAAGAGACCCAGTACTTC.

The chain uses TRBV7-9 and TRBJ2-7; D not certain. From germline, CDR1 is SEHNR and CDR2 FQNEAQ (reference sequence). This CDR3 is 14 amino acids long. Trimming stripped 1 base from V and 3 bases from J, with 10 bases between. The CDR3 DNA is TGTGCCAGCAGCTTAGGAGAGAAAATCTACGAGCAGTACTTC. As protein: CASSLGEKIYEQYF.

The chain carries TRBV5-4 and TRBJ2-1; 10 bases agree with TRBD2. The V gene's germline CDR1 is SGHNT and CDR2 YYREEE (reference sequence). The CDR3 has 13 amino acids. CDR3 coding DNA: TGTGCAGAAGCGGGGGGGTCTGACAATGAGCAGTTCTTC. It specifies CAEAGGSDNEQFF.

This clone has more than one count but fewer than ten. The chain recombines TRBV7-9 with TRBJ2-2, with 7 positions matching TRBD2. Germline V gene lookup returns CDR1 SEHNR and CDR2 FQNEAQ (reference sequence). The CDR3 sequence is 15 residues long. V lost 5 bases to trimming and J lost 3 bases; unmatched junction nucleotides: 6. In DNA, the CDR3 is TGTGCCAGCAGCCCCCCGGGAGGATACACCGGGGAGCTGTTTTTT. Translated: CASSPPGGYTGELFF.

This rearrangement joins TRBV5-1 to TRBJ1-2; 10 bases are shared with TRBD1. J was trimmed by 1 base and V by 2 bases; bases with no gene match: 2. In germline, CDR1 is SGHRS, CDR2 YFSETQ. The length of the CDR3 is 15 residues. DNA for the CDR3: TGCGCCAGCAGCTTTAGGGACAGGGGTAACTATGGCTACACCTTC. This translates into CASSFRDRGNYGYTF.

The chain couples TRBV6-5 to TRBJ2-7; D may be TRBD1 (6 bases). From germline, CDR1 is MNHEY and CDR2 SVGAGI. The length of the CDR3 is 13 residues. V was shortened by 6 bases and J by 0 bases, with 9 bases between the two germline ends. The CDR3 DNA follows: TGTGCCAGCAGACAACAGGGCTCCTACGAGCAGTACTTC. Its translation: CASRQQGSYEQYF.

The chain recombines TRBV7-9 with TRBJ2-7, with 10 nucleotides matching TRBD2. This CDR3 region has 14 residues. CDR1 SEHNR and CDR2 FQNEAQ come from the germline V gene (reference sequence). After removal of 6 bases from V and 4 bases from J, the junction contained 6 bases not matched to a gene. The CDR3 bases are TGTGCCAGCAGGCATAGCGGGGGGTTGTACGAGCAGTACTTC. Encoded protein: CASRHSGGLYEQYF.

The chain combines TRBV7-2 with TRBJ2-1; 8 positions agree with TRBD2. The germline V gene encodes CDR1 SGHTA and CDR2 FQGNSA. V lost 5 bases to trimming and J lost 2 bases; unmatched junction nucleotides: 2. The CDR3 has 14 amino acids. CDR3 amino acids: CASSIGGAYNEQFF. CDR3 in DNA: TGTGCCAGCAGCATCGGGGGGGCCTACAATGAGCAGTTCTTC. Together with reference TRBV7-2 and TRBJ2-1, the CDR3 gives the full variable domain: GAGVSQSPSNKVTEKGKDVELRCDPISGHTALYWYRQSLGQGLEFLIYFQGNSAPDKSGLPSDRFSAERTGGSVSTLTIQRTQQEDSAVYLCASSIGGAYNEQFFGPGTRLTVL.

The rearrangement joins TRBV28 to TRBJ1-2; D perhaps matches TRBD1 (6 bases). Between the trimmed V and J ends, which lost 8 bases and 2 bases, there was a span of 15 bases. Looked up from germline, CDR1 is MDHEN and CDR2 is SYDVKM. This CDR3 spans 14 amino acids. DNA of the CDR3: TGTGCCAGCGGTGCAGCAGGGGCCAACTATGGCTACACCTTC. Translating gives CASGAAGANYGYTF.

The V gene is TRBV19, the J gene TRBJ1-2; D is perhaps TRBD1 (6 bases). Germline values: CDR1 LNHDA, CDR2 SQIVND (reference sequence). Between the trimmed V and J ends, which lost 7 bases and 7 bases, there was a span of 19 bases. This CDR3 has 14 amino acids. The CDR3 region is CASIRRPTGPGYTF. The CDR3 region has the DNA TGTGCCAGTATCCGCCGACCGACAGGTCCTGGCTACACCTTC.

This clone was counted only a few times. CDR3: CASGLAADTQYF. The CDR3 DNA follows: TGCGCCAGCGGACTAGCTGCAGATACGCAGTATTTT. This chain connects TRBV10-2 to TRBJ2-3; 8 nucleotides align to TRBD2. The V gene's germline CDR1 is WSHSY and CDR2 SAAADI. CDR3 length equals 12 residues. V shed 8 bases and J 4 bases; nucleotides not matched to a gene: 2.

V is TRBV2 and J is TRBJ1-5; 12 nucleotides align to TRBD1. The germline CDR1 and CDR2 sequences are SNHLY and FYNNEI. The V gene end was trimmed by 6 bases and the J gene end by 6 bases; junction bases not matched to a gene: 6. This CDR3 is 15 amino acids long. The CDR3 spells CASSSGTGGFQPQHF. DNA of the CDR3: TGTGCCAGCAGCTCCGGGACAGGGGGCTTTCAGCCCCAGCATTTT. Full variable domain (remainder filled in from reference TRBV2 and TRBJ1-5): EPEVTQTPSHQVTQMGQEVILRCVPISNHLYFYWYRQILGQKVEFLVSFYNNEISEKSEIFDDQFSVERPDGSNFTLKIRSTKLEDSAMYFCASSSGTGGFQPQHFGDGTRLSIL.

This clone was recorded once. The chain employs TRBV11-2 and TRBJ2-2; 8 nucleotides match TRBD2. The V gene end was trimmed by 0 bases and the J gene end by 5 bases; junction bases not matched to a gene: 8. From germline, CDR1 is SGHAT and CDR2 FQNNGV. The CDR3 covers 17 residues. CDR3 loop: CASSLDLSGRETGELFF. The CDR3 DNA follows: TGTGCCAGCAGCTTAGATCTCTCCGGGAGGGAGACCGGGGAGCTGTTTTTT.

This clone was seen just once. This chain links TRBV10-3 with TRBJ2-7; D call uncertain. The CDR3 runs 17 residues. V was clipped by 0 bases and J by 0 bases, with 15 bases between them. Looked up from germline, CDR1 is ENHRY and CDR2 is SYGVKD. CDR3 sequence: CAISESMLQFSSYEQYF. CDR3 coding DNA: TGTGCCATCAGTGAGTCGATGTTACAGTTTAGCTCCTACGAGCAGTACTTC.